The clone carrying this T cell receptor (beta chain) has only one observation. The CDR3 has 14 residues. CDR1 LNHDA and CDR2 SQIVND come from the germline V gene (reference sequence). Trimming removed 8 bases from V and 2 bases from J, with 10 bases in between. These data belong to a study of blood T cell repertoires in COVID-19. The study counted Cohort 3 donors as recovered given two negative PCRs, clearance, or symptom resolution. Method: immunoSEQ multiplex PCR; TCRdb's copy keeps in-frame clones and lacks some. This sample carries around 500,000 clones, 88% of them seen once, and the ten largest clones take 1.5% to 2%.

The chain uses TRBV19 and TRBJ2-6; D is unresolved. Sequenced input: PBMCs or T cells enriched from blood (not recorded which). This receptor was identified in a woman aged 40 to 50 who had recovered from COVID-19. CDR3 in amino acids: CASSGLAGANVLTF. Written as DNA, the CDR3 is TGTGCCAGTTCTGGGCTGGCTGGGGCCAACGTCCTGACTTTC. Full variable domain (remainder filled in from reference TRBV19 and TRBJ2-6): DGGITQSPKYLFRKEGQNVTLSCEQNLNHDAMYWYRQDPGQGLRLIYYSQIVNDFQKGDIAEGYSVSREKKESFPLTVTSAQKNPTAFYLCASSGLAGANVLTFGAGSRLTVL.